This paragraph covers one T cell receptor beta chain sequence. The sample belongs to a study of control samples from healthy donors and cancer patients. The data were produced by immunoSEQ multiplex PCR, yet TCRdb's version contains in-frame clones alone and is incomplete. The sample carries some 120,000 clones, around nine tenths recorded once. V gave up 7 bases and J gave up 1 base, with 11 bases separating them. CDR1 is LNHDA, CDR2 SQIVND, per germline (reference sequence). The CDR3 covers 14 residues. This chain connects TRBV19 to TRBJ1-5; D gene uncertain. Material: blood. The clonotype originates from a woman in her 70s in good health. The CDR3 region has the DNA TGTGCCAGTACCACCACGGGGAGCAATCAGCCCCAGCATTTT. It is translated as CASTTTGSNQPQHF.